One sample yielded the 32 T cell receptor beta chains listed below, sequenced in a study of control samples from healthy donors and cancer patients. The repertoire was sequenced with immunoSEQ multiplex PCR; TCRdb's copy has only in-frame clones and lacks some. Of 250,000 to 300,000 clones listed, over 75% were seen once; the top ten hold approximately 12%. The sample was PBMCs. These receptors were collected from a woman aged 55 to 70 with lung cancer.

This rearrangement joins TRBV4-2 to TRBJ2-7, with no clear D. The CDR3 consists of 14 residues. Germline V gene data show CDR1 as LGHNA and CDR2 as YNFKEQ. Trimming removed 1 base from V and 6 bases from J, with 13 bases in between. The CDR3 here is CASSQVGSRIEQYF. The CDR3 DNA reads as TGTGCCAGCAGCCAAGTAGGATCTCGTATCGAGCAGTACTTC.

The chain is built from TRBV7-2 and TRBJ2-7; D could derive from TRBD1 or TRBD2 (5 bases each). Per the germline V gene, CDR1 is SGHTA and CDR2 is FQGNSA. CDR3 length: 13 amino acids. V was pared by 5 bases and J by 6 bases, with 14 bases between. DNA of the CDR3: TGTGCCAGCAGCCCCCCGGGGCGAGGCGAGCAGTACTTC. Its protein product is CASSPPGRGEQYF.

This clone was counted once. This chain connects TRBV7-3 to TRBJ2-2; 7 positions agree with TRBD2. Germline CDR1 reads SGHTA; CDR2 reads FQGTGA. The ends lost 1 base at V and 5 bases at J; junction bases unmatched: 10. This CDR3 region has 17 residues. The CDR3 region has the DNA TGTGCCAGCAGCTTAATGGGCGGGAGAATCGGGACCGGGGAGCTGTTTTTT. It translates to CASSLMGGRIGTGELFF.

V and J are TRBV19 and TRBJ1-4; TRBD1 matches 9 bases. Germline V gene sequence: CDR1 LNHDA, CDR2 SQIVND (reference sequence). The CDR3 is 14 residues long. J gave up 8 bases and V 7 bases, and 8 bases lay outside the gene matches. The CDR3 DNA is TGTGCCAGTAAAGGGGACAGGGTGTTGGAAAAACTGTTTTTT. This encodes CASKGDRVLEKLFF. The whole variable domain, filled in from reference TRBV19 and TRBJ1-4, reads DGGITQSPKYLFRKEGQNVTLSCEQNLNHDAMYWYRQDPGQGLRLIYYSQIVNDFQKGDIAEGYSVSREKKESFPLTVTSAQKNPTAFYLCASKGDRVLEKLFFGSGTQLSVL.

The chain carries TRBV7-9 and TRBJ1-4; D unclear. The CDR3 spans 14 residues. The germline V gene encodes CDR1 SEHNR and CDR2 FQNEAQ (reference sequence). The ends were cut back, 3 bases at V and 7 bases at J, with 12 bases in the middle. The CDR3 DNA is TGTGCCAGCAGCTTGGGAGGGTTAGGTGAAAAACTGTTTTTT. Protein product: CASSLGGLGEKLFF.

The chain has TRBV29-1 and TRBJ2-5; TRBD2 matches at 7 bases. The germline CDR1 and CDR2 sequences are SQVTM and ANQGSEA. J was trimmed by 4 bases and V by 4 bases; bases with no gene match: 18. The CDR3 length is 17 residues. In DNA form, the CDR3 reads TGCAGCGTTGTATACGGAGCGGGACGGGCCCGGGGAGAGACCCAGTACTTC. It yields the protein CSVVYGAGRARGETQYF.

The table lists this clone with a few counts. Written as DNA, the CDR3 is TGTGCCAGCAGCATGGGCCCCTATGGCTACACCTTC. Protein product: CASSMGPYGYTF. The chain combines TRBV7-9 with TRBJ1-2, with D hard to call. The CDR3 runs to 12 residues. Trimming shortened V by 5 bases and J by 4 bases, and 8 bases separated the two germline ends. Germline V gene sequence: CDR1 SEHNR, CDR2 FQNEAQ (reference sequence).

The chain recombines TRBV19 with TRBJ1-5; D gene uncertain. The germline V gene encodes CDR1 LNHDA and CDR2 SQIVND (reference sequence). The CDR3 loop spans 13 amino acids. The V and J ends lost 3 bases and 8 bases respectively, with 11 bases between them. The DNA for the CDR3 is TGTGCCAGTAGTATCCCCCCAGCGGAGCCCCAGCATTTT. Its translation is CASSIPPAEPQHF.

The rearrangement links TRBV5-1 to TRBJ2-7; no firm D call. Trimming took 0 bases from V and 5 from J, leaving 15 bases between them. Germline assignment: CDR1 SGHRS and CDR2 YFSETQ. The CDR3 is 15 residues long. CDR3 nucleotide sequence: TGCGCCAGCAGCTTGGGGAGTATCTCGTCCAACGAGCAGTACTTC. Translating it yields CASSLGSISSNEQYF.

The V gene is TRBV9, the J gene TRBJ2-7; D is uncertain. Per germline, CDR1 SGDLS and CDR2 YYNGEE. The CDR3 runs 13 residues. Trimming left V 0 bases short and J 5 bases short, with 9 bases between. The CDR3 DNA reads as TGTGCCAGCAGCGTAGTTGCTGGAAACGAGCAGTACTTC. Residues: CASSVVAGNEQYF. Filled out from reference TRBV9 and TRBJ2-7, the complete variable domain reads DSGVTQTPKHLITATGQRVTLRCSPRSGDLSVYWYQQSLDQGLQFLIQYYNGEERAKGNILERFSAQQFPDLHSELNLSSLELGDSALYFCASSVVAGNEQYFGPGTRLTVT.

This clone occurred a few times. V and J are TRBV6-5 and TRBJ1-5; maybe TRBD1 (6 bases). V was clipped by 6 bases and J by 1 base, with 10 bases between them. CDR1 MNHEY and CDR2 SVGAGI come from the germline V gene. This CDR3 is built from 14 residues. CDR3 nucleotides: TGTGCCAGCAGCGGGGGGCCGAGCAATCAGCCCCAGCATTTT. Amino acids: CASSGGPSNQPQHF.

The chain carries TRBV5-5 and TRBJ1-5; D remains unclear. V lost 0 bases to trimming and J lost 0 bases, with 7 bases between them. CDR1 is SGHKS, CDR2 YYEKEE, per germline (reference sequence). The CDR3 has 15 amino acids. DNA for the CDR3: TGTGCCAGCAGCTTGGTCATCCATAGCAATCAGCCCCAGCATTTT. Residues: CASSLVIHSNQPQHF.

Written as DNA, the CDR3 is TGTGCCAGCAGCTTTGGGACTGCGAACACCGGGGAGCTGTTTTTT. As protein: CASSFGTANTGELFF. This chain joins TRBV3-1 (or the pseudogene TRBV3-2) and TRBJ2-2, with D possibly being TRBD2 (6 bases). Trimming took 5 bases from V and 0 from J, leaving 10 bases between them. This CDR3 has 15 residues. CDR1 and CDR2 (germline): LGHDT, YNNKEL (reference sequence).

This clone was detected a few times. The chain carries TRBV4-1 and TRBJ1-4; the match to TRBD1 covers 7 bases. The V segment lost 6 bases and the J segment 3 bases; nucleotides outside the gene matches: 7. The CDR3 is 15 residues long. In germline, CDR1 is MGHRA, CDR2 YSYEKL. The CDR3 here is CASSPTGVANEKLFF. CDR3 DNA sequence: TGCGCCAGCAGTCCTACAGGGGTGGCTAATGAAAAACTGTTTTTT.

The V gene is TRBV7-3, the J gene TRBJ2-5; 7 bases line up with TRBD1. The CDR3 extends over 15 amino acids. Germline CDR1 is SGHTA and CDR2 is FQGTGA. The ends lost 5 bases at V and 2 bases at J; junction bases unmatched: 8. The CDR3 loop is CASSRAAGGQETQYF. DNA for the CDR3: TGTGCCAGCAGCCGGGCGGCAGGGGGACAAGAGACCCAGTACTTC.

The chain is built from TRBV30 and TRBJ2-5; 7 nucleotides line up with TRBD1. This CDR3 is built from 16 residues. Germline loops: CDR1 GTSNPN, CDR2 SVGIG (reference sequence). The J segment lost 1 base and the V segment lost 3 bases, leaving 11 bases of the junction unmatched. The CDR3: CAWRASWGQIQETQYF. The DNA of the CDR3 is TGTGCCTGGAGGGCAAGCTGGGGACAGATCCAAGAGACCCAGTACTTC.

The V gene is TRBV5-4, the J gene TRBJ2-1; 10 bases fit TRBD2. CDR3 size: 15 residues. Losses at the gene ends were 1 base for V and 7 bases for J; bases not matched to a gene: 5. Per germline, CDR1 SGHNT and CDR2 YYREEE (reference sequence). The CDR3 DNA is TGTGCCAGCAGCTTGATAGCGGGAGGCGCAAATGAGCAGTTCTTC. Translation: CASSLIAGGANEQFF.

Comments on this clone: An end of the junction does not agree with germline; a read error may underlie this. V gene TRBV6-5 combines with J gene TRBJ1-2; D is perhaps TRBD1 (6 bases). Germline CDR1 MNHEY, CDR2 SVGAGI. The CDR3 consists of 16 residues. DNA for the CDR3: TGTGCCAGCAGTCACTCGTACATCCAGGACAGATTGGGCTACACCTTC. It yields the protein CASSHSYIQDRLGYTF.

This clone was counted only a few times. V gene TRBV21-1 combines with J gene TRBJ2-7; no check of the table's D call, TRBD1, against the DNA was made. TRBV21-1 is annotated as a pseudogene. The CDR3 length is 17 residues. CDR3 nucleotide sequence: TGTGCCAGCAGCAAAGATCCAGGTCAGGGCATTTCCTACGAGCAGTACTTC. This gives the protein CASSKDPGQGISYEQYF.

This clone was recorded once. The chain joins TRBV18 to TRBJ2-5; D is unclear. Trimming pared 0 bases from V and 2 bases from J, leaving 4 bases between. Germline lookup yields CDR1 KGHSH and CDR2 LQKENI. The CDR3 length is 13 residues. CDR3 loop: CASSPPEQETQYF. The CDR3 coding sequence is TGTGCCAGCTCACCACCGGAACAAGAGACCCAGTACTTC.

For the CDR3, the DNA is TGCAGCGTTGAAGGGACTAGCGGGAGCACAGATACGCAGTATTTT. Translation gives CSVEGTSGSTDTQYF. The chain employs TRBV29-1 and TRBJ2-3; TRBD2 matches 11 bases. The germline gives CDR1 SQVTM, CDR2 ANQGSEA. V shed 1 base and J 0 bases; nucleotides not matched to a gene: 0. This CDR3 region has 15 residues.

CDR3 coding DNA: TGTGCCAGCAGCGGCGAGAGCTATGGCTACACCTTC. It translates to CASSGESYGYTF. This chain uses TRBV5-5 with TRBJ1-2; no clear D. The CDR3 covers 12 residues. Germline CDR1 reads SGHKS; CDR2 reads YYEKEE (reference sequence). Deletions cut 4 bases from V and 4 bases from J, with 8 bases between.

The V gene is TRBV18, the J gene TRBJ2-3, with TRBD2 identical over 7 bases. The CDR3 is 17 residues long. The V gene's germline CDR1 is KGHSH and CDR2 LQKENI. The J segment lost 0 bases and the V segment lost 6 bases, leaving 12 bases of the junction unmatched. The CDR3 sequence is CASSRRLADASTDTQYF. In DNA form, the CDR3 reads TGTGCCAGCTCCCGCCGACTAGCCGATGCTAGCACAGATACGCAGTATTTT.

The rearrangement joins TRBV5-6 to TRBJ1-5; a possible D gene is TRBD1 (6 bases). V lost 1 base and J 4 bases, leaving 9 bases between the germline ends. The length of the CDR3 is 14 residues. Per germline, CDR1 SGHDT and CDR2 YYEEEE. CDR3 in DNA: TGTGCCAGCAGCTTGAGGGGGAGGAATCAGCCCCAGCATTTT. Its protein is CASSLRGRNQPQHF.

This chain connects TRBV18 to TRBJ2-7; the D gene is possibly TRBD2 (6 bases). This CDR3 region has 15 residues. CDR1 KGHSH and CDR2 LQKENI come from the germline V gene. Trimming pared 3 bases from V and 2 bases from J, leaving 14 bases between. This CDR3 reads CASSPSRDSPYEQYF. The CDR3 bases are TGTGCCAGCTCACCCTCCAGGGACTCCCCCTACGAGCAGTACTTC.

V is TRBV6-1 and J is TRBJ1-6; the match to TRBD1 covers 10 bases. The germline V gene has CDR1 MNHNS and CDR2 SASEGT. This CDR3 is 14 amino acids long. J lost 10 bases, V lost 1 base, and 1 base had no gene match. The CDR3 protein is CASSEGDRGSPLHF. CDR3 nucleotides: TGTGCCAGCAGTGAAGGGGACAGGGGATCACCCCTCCACTTT.

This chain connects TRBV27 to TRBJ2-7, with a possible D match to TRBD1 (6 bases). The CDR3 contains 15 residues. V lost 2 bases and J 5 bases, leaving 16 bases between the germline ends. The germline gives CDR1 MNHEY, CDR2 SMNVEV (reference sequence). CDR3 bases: TGTGCCAGCAGTTTAAACAGGGTCCTTATCCACGAGCAGTACTTC. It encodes CASSLNRVLIHEQYF.

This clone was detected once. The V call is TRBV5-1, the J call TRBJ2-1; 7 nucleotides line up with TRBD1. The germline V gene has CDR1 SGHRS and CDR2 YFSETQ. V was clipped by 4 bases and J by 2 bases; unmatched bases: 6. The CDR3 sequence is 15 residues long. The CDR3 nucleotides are TGCGCCAGCAGCACGGGACAGATCACCTACAATGAGCAGTTCTTC. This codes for CASSTGQITYNEQFF.

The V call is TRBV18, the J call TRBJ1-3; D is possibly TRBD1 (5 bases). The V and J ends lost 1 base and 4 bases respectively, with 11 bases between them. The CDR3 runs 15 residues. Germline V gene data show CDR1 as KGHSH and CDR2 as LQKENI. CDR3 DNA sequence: TGTGCCAGCTCACCACAGGGGAGTCTAGGAAACACCATATATTTT. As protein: CASSPQGSLGNTIYF.

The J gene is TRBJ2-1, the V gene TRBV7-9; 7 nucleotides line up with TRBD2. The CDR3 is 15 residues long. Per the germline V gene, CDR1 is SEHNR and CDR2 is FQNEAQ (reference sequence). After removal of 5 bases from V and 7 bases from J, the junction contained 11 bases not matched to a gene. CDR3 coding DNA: TGTGCCAGCAGCGCCACTAGCGCCATGGGAAATGAGCAGTTCTTC. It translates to CASSATSAMGNEQFF.

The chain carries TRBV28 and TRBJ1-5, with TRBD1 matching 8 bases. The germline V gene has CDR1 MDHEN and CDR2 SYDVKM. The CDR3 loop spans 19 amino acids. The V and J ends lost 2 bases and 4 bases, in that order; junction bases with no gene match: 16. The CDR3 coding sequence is TGTGCCAGCAGTTTAAGCCCCGGCCCCCCGACAGGGGAAAATCAGCCCCAGCATTTT. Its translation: CASSLSPGPPTGENQPQHF.

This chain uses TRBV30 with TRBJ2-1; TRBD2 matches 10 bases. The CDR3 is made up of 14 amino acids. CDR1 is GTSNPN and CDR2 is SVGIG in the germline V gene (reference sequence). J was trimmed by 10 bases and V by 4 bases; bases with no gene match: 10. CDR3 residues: CAWTLAGVIREQFF. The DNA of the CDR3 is TGTGCCTGGACTCTAGCGGGAGTCATAAGGGAGCAGTTCTTC.